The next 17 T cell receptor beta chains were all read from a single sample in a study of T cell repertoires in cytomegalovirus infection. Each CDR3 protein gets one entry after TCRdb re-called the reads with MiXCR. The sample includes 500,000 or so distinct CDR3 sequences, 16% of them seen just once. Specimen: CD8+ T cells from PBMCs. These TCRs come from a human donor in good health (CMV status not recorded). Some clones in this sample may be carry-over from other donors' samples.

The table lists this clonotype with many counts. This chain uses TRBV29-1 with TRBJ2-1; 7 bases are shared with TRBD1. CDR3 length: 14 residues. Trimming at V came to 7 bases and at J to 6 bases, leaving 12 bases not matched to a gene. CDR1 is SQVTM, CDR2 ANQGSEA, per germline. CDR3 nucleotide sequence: TGCAGCGCAGATCCAGGGGGATCGGGCAATGAGCAGTTCTTC. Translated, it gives CSADPGGSGNEQFF.

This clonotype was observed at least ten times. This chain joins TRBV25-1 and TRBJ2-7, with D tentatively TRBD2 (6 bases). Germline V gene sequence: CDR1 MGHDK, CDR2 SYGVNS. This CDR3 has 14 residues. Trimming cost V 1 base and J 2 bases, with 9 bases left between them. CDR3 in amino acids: CASSEWDFPYEQYF. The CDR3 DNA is TGTGCCAGCAGTGAATGGGACTTTCCCTACGAGCAGTACTTC.

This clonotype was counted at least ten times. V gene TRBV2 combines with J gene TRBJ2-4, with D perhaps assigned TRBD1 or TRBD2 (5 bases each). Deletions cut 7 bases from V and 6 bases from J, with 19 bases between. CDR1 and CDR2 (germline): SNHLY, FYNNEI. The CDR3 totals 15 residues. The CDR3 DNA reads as TGTGCCAGCACCACTCAGCGAGGGGTCGGAAACATTCAGTACTTC. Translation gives CASTTQRGVGNIQYF.

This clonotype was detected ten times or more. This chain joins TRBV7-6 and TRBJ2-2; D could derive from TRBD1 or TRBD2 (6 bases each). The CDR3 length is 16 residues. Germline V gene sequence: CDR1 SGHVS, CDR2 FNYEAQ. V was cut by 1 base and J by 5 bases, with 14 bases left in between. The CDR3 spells CASSLGAEGGTGELFF. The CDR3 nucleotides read TGTGCCAGCAGCTTAGGGGCGGAAGGGGGGACCGGGGAGCTGTTTTTT. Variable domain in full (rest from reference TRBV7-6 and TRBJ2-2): GAGVSQSPRYKVTKRGQDVALRCDPISGHVSLYWYRQALGQGPEFLTYFNYEAQQDKSGLPNDRFSAERPEGSISTLTIQRTEQRDSAMYRCASSLGAEGGTGELFFGEGSRLTVL.

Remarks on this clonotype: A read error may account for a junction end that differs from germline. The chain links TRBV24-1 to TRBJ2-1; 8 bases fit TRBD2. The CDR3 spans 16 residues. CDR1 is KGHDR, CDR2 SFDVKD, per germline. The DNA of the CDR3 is TGTGCCGCCAGTGATGATCGGGGGGGATCCTACAATGAGCAGTTCTTC. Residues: CAASDDRGGSYNEQFF.

The CDR3 nucleotides are TGTGCCAGCAGCCTGACAGGACCTTATGGCTACACCTTC. Translation gives CASSLTGPYGYTF. This chain joins TRBV5-8 and TRBJ1-2, with D possibly being TRBD1 (6 bases). The CDR3 is 13 amino acids. Trimming cost V 4 bases and J 5 bases, with 12 bases left between them. Germline assignment: CDR1 SGHTS and CDR2 YDEGEE.

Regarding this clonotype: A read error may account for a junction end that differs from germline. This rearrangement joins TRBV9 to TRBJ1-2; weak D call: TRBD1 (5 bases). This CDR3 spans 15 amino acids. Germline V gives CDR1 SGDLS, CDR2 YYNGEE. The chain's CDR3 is CVSSVAGGTNYGYTF. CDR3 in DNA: TGTGTCAGCAGCGTAGCGGGGGGTACTAACTATGGCTACACCTTC.

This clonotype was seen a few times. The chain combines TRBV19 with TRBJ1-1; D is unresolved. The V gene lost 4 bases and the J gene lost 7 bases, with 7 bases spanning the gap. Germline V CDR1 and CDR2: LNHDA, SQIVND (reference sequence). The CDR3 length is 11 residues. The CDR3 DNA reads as TGTGCCAGTAGTACCCTCAGTGAAGCTTTCTTT. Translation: CASSTLSEAFF. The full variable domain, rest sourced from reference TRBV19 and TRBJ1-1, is DGGITQSPKYLFRKEGQNVTLSCEQNLNHDAMYWYRQDPGQGLRLIYYSQIVNDFQKGDIAEGYSVSREKKESFPLTVTSAQKNPTAFYLCASSTLSEAFFGQGTRLTVV.

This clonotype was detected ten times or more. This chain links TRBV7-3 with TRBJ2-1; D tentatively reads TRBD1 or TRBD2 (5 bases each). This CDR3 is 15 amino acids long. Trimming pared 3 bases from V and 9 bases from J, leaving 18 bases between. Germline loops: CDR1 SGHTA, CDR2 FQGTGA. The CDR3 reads CASSFRGARGGEQFF. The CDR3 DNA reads TGTGCCAGCAGCTTTCGAGGGGCGCGAGGCGGTGAGCAGTTCTTC.

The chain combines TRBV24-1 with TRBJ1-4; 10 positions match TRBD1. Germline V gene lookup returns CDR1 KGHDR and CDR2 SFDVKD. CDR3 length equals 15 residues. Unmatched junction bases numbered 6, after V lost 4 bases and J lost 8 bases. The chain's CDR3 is CATSESTGGEEKLFF. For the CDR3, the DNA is TGTGCCACCAGTGAGTCGACAGGGGGCGAAGAAAAACTGTTTTTT.

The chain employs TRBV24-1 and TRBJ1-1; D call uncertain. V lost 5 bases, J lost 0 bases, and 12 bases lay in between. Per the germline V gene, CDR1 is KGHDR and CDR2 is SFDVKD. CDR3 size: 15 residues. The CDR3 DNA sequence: TGTGCCACCAGTGGTAGTATGGGGTTGAACACTGAAGCTTTCTTT. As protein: CATSGSMGLNTEAFF.

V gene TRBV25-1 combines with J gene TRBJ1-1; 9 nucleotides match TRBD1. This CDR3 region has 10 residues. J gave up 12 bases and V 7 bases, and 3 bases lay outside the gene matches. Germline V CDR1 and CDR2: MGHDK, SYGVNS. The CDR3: CASKDRGTFF. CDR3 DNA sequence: TGTGCCAGCAAGGACAGGGGAACTTTCTTT.

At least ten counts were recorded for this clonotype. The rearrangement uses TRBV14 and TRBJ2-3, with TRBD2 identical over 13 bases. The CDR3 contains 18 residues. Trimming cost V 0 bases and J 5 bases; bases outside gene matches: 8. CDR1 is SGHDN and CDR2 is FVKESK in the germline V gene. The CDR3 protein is CASSQDPLTSGRRDTQYF. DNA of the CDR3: TGTGCCAGCAGCCAAGACCCCCTGACTAGCGGGAGGAGAGATACGCAGTATTTT. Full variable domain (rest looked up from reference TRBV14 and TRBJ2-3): EAGVTQFPSHSVIEKGQTVTLRCDPISGHDNLYWYRRVMGKEIKFLLHFVKESKQDESGMPNNRFLAERTGGTYSTLKVQPAELEDSGVYFCASSQDPLTSGRRDTQYFGPGTRLTVL.

CDR3 DNA: TGTGCCAGCAGCACGGACAGGGCGCTTTTGAACACTGAAGCTTTCTTT. Protein product: CASSTDRALLNTEAFF. V and J are TRBV2 and TRBJ1-1, with 8 nucleotides matching TRBD1. Germline V gene data show CDR1 as SNHLY and CDR2 as FYNNEI. This CDR3 spans 16 amino acids. The J segment lost 0 bases and the V segment lost 6 bases, leaving 9 bases of the junction unmatched.

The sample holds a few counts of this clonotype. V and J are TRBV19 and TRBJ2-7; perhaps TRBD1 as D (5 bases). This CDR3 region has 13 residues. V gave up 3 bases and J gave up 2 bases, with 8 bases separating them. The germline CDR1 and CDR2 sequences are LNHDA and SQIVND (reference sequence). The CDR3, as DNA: TGTGCCAGTAGTATCTCAGGGACCTACGAGCAGTACTTC. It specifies CASSISGTYEQYF.

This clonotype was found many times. The CDR3 region has the DNA TGTGCCAGCAGCTGGACCACTAAGACCCAGTACTTC. This sequence encodes CASSWTTKTQYF. The chain recombines TRBV7-9 with TRBJ2-5, with unresolved D. This CDR3 has 12 residues. Germline CDR1 reads SEHNR; CDR2 reads FQNEAQ (reference sequence). Trimming cost V 4 bases and J 6 bases, with 9 bases left between them. The variable domain in full, completed from reference TRBV7-9 and TRBJ2-5, reads DTGVSQNPRHKITKRGQNVTFRCDPISEHNRLYWYRQTLGQGPEFLTYFQNEAQLEKSRLLSDRFSAERPKGSFSTLEIQRTEQGDSAMYLCASSWTTKTQYFGPGTRLLVL.

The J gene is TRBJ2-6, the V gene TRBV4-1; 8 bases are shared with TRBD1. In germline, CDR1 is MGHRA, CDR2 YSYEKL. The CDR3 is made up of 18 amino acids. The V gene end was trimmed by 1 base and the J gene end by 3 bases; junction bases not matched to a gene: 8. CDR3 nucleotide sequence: TGCGCCAGCAGCCAAGGTAGTCAGGGGGCGCGTGGGGCCAACGTCCTGACTTTC. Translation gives CASSQGSQGARGANVLTF.